These 12 T cell receptor beta chains share one sample of origin, sequenced in a study of blood T cell repertoires in COVID-19. Using immunoSEQ multiplex PCR, the repertoire was profiled, and TCRdb retains in-frame clones only, with some absent. Among around 75,000 clones listed, roughly nine tenths were seen once. The sample was peripheral blood. These receptor sequences come from a human donor in a cohort sampled during active COVID-19.

This clone has only a few counts. CDR3: CASSLQPGQNSYEQYF. The CDR3 nucleotides are TGCGCCAGCAGCCTCCAACCGGGACAGAATTCCTACGAGCAGTACTTC. The chain is built from TRBV5-1 and TRBJ2-7, with 7 nucleotides matching TRBD1. Unmatched junction bases numbered 11, after V lost 4 bases and J lost 1 base. The CDR3 loop spans 16 amino acids. The germline V gene encodes CDR1 SGHRS and CDR2 YFSETQ.

This clone was detected only once. The chain is built from TRBV19 and TRBJ1-2, with D hard to call. The CDR3 loop spans 13 amino acids. Per germline, CDR1 LNHDA and CDR2 SQIVND (reference sequence). V was clipped by 4 bases and J by 8 bases, with 14 bases between them. The CDR3 region is CASSNPGITGYTF. CDR3 coding DNA: TGTGCCAGTAGTAATCCGGGTATCACCGGCTACACCTTC.

V usage is TRBV9 and J usage is TRBJ2-3; perhaps TRBD1 as D (6 bases). Trimming left V 0 bases short and J 1 base short, with 9 bases between. There are 15 residues in the CDR3. CDR1 SGDLS and CDR2 YYNGEE come from the germline V gene. CDR3: CASSVEAGGTDTQYF. The CDR3 nucleotides read TGTGCCAGCAGCGTAGAGGCAGGGGGCACAGATACGCAGTATTTT.

The rearrangement links TRBV7-9 to TRBJ1-6; perhaps TRBD1 as D (6 bases). The CDR3 contains 14 residues. V shed 1 base and J shed 5 bases, with 6 bases lying between them. Germline V gene lookup returns CDR1 SEHNR and CDR2 FQNEAQ (reference sequence). The CDR3 region is CASSLGQDNSPLHF. CDR3 in DNA: TGTGCCAGCAGCTTAGGACAGGATAATTCACCCCTCCACTTT.

CDR3 nucleotide sequence: TGTGCCAGCAGCATTGGGGGCAGCTTCTCTGGAAACACCATATATTTT. Translating it yields CASSIGGSFSGNTIYF. This chain connects TRBV9 to TRBJ1-3, with D possibly being TRBD1 (6 bases). The V and J ends lost 4 bases and 0 bases respectively, with 14 bases between them. The CDR3 runs to 16 residues. The V gene's germline CDR1 is SGDLS and CDR2 YYNGEE.

This chain joins TRBV19 and TRBJ2-7, with TRBD1 identical over 8 bases. CDR3 size: 14 residues. Germline CDR1 and CDR2: LNHDA and SQIVND (reference sequence). Trimming at V came to 10 bases and at J to 3 bases, leaving 11 bases not matched to a gene. The CDR3 nucleotides are TGTGCCACCGCACCGGGACAGGCGATCTACGAGCAGTACTTC. This translates into CATAPGQAIYEQYF.

The chain employs TRBV7-8 and TRBJ2-1, with D possibly matching TRBD2 (6 bases). V shed 3 bases and J shed 5 bases, with 14 bases lying between them. CDR1 is SGHVS, CDR2 FQNEAQ, per germline. The CDR3 extends over 15 amino acids. Here the CDR3 reads CASSLEVWTNNEQFF. The CDR3 region has the DNA TGTGCCAGCAGCTTGGAGGTTTGGACTAACAATGAGCAGTTCTTC.

The chain links TRBV11-2 to TRBJ2-3, with 9 bases that match TRBD2. Per germline, CDR1 SGHAT and CDR2 FQNNGV. Trimming cost V 1 base and J 1 base; bases outside gene matches: 6. The CDR3 spans 17 residues. The DNA of the CDR3 is TGTGCCAGCAGCTTAGCCAGGGGACTAGCCGGCACAGATACGCAGTATTTT. It codes for CASSLARGLAGTDTQYF.

This clone is classed as medium-sized. V gene TRBV4-1 combines with J gene TRBJ2-1; perhaps TRBD2 as D (5 bases). V gave up 3 bases and J gave up 7 bases, with 13 bases separating them. This CDR3 region has 14 residues. The germline V gene has CDR1 MGHRA and CDR2 YSYEKL. Here the CDR3 DNA reads TGCGCCAGCAGCCACCCATCTACGGGGAATGAGCAGTTCTTC. It translates to CASSHPSTGNEQFF.

CDR3 region: CASKHHSGANVLTF. CDR3 DNA sequence: TGTGCCAGCAAGCATCACTCTGGGGCCAACGTCCTGACTTTC. V is TRBV3-1 (or the pseudogene TRBV3-2) and J is TRBJ2-6; no clear D gene. Per the germline V gene, CDR1 is LGHDT and CDR2 is YNNKEL (reference sequence). This CDR3 has 14 residues. Deletions cut 7 bases from V and 0 bases from J, with 7 bases between.

The chain is built from TRBV7-2 and TRBJ1-6; a weak D match, TRBD1 (6 bases). Germline values: CDR1 SGHTA, CDR2 FQGNSA. The CDR3 loop spans 17 amino acids. V was clipped by 5 bases and J by 7 bases, with 21 bases between them. The CDR3 here is CASSPPGAGATNSPLHF. CDR3 bases: TGTGCCAGCAGCCCCCCCGGGGCAGGGGCTACAAATTCACCCCTCCACTTT.

This chain uses TRBV18 with TRBJ2-7; 8 bases are a match to TRBD1. With 4 bases clipped from V and 10 bases from J, the junction kept 15 bases outside the gene matches. The CDR3 is 15 amino acids. The germline CDR1 and CDR2 sequences are KGHSH and LQKENI. The CDR3 DNA follows: TGTGCCAGCTCACAGACCGGGACAGGCCCCTCCGGACAGTACTTC. Encoded protein: CASSQTGTGPSGQYF.